This T cell receptor (beta chain) was found in a study of human T cells and chemical hapten exposure (dated by TCRdb to the early 2020s). Regarding the research as a whole: For sensitization, 2% DPC in acetone was applied to a roughly 2 cm by roughly 2 cm area of upper inner arm skin. In alopecia patients, the study followed how the peripheral blood TCR repertoire changed in vivo over primary and secondary sensitization to diphenylcyclopropenone (DPC), a hapten. The mostly female patient cohort included alopecia areata with under or over 50% scalp involvement, alopecia totalis and alopecia universalis. Blood for TCR sequencing was provided by twenty-nine alopecia patients at one to four time points (pre-sensitization, 2, 6 and 24 weeks). Throughout the study period of around 25 weeks, patients also received therapeutic DPC doses to the scalp every week. Blood was sampled from patients pre-sensitization (week 0) and at 2, 6 and about 24 weeks after DPC sensitization. Patch testing was performed on the upper back with Finn chambers containing 0.01% DPC, and the patch tests were scored after 6 days according to International Contact Dermatitis Research Group standards. The libraries were sequenced as a pool, and the TCR yield per sample differed mostly because of small variations in library volumes within the pool.

CDR3 length: 15 amino acids, cysteine to phenylalanine. The DNA shown is the 45-base CDR3, in frame from base 1. A distance of 8 bases separates the germline ends of V and J, which lose 1 base and 1 base respectively. CDR1 is given as SSHAT and CDR2 as FNYEAQ, both from the germline V gene (reference sequence). This clonotype was recorded a few times. Its antigen is not yet known. The sample holds no much larger clone one base away, and base qualities are not on file. Receptors were amplified or captured by RACE. The sequencing machine was a NextSeq 500. During library preparation, unique molecular identifiers were attached to individual cDNA molecules so that TCRs could be counted in a quantitative, reproducible way. Both TCR alpha and TCR beta chains were sequenced from each blood RNA sample. Concerning the study's data processing: A median of around 100,000 TCRs per sample was observed, with a range of about 23,224 to 690,600. V, J and CDR3 annotation of the TCR reads was carried out using the Decombinator software suite. For PS versus PT1 abundance plots, all samples were subsampled to the same number of TCRs (28,000). Expanded TCRs were defined as absent before sensitization and observed at least eight times at the 2-week time point. TCRdb trimmed public reads at Q25 via fastp, called clones via MiXCR and kept in-frame beta chains. Under each unique CDR3 protein, matching rows form one entry showing the most common genes and DNA. In this record, the V and J calls reflect TCRdb's handling and not the investigators' own analysis. The sample yields about 120,000 distinct CDR3 sequences; approximately 13% were counted once. Jointly, the top ten make up 0.7% to 0.95% of the sample.

What the research found in general, with its limitations: Significantly more large CDR3 similarity clusters were formed by expanded TCRs than by pre-sensitization or healthy control sets, consistent with antigen-driven responses. The number of PT1 expanded TCRs positively correlated with patch test score, significant at thresholds 8, 16 and 32 but not 4. Alopecia, a presumed autoimmune disease, was present in all patients, so the immune response of the patients might differ from that of healthy individuals. After repeated subsampling, changes were observed in the strength of the expansion versus patch-test correlation and in the threshold at which the correlation became significant. DPC sensitization did not change the number of TCRs with a frequency above 1 in 1000, and there was no evidence of changes in global repertoire structure.

This specimen's time point label, per the study, means: patch test 1, 2 weeks after DPC sensitization. Per the publication, the treatment or condition label means: therapeutic diphenylcyclopropenone sensitization with weekly scalp DPC. At every patch-test visit, the blood draw took place before the patch test was put on. Patients were eligible if aged 18 to 70, diagnosed with alopecia and judged suitable for DPC therapy, and pregnant patients were excluded. Total RNA was isolated from unfractionated whole blood collected in Tempus Blood RNA tubes. The chain employs TRBV7-7 and TRBJ2-1; the D gene is perhaps TRBD2, on 5 matching bases. The sequencing here drew on whole blood, taken in connection with sensitization to the hapten diphenylcyclopropenone (DPC). This clonotype was sampled from a man between 18 and 29 years old with alopecia areata. Some clones in this sample may be carry-over from other donors' samples. In nucleotides, the sequence is TGTGCCAGCAGCTTAGGGTCGGGGTCCTACAATGAGCAGTTCTTC. The encoded protein is CASSLGSGSYNEQFF. The full variable domain, completed from the reference TRBV7-7 and TRBJ2-1 proteins outside the CDR3, reads GAGVSQSPRYKVTKRGQDVTLRCDPISSHATLYWYQQALGQGPEFLTYFNYEAQPDKSGLPSDRFSAERPEGSISTLTIQRTEQRDSAMYRCASSLGSGSYNEQFFGPGTRLTVL.